This TCR beta chain came from a study of T-cell reconstitution after alpha-beta-depleted transplantation in children. Findings and caveats of the study: After transplant, high TCRbeta diversity at day 60 in some patients arose from surviving recipient T cells and thymic progenitors. Reportedly, roughly two months post-transplant, alpha-beta T cells arose from several hundred expanded graft clones. T-cell counts and diversity at one year post-transplant came mainly from newly produced T cells.

Regarding this clonotype: Its antigen is not known.

Trimming at V came to 9 bases and at J to 0 bases, leaving 10 bases not matched to a gene. Germline V gene data show CDR1 as SGHTA and CDR2 as FQGNSA. The CDR3 length is 15 residues. The TCRbeta library incorporated unique molecular identifiers. TCRdb re-derived calls from the PCR reads in MiXCR, one entry per CDR3 protein. The sample comprises 480,000 or so distinct CDR3 sequences, approximately 10% of which are singletons, and 2% rests with the top ten. The chain combines TRBV7-2 with TRBJ1-1; 7 bases line up with TRBD1. The clonotype was recovered from a child under 10 years old with inherited bone marrow failure, due to receive a stem cell transplant. The material was PBMCs, obtained before TCRalphabeta/CD19-depleted stem cell transplant. The CDR3 loop reads CASRGRGGMNTEAFF. The CDR3, as DNA: TGTGCCAGTAGGGGGCGGGGAGGAATGAACACTGAAGCTTTCTTT.